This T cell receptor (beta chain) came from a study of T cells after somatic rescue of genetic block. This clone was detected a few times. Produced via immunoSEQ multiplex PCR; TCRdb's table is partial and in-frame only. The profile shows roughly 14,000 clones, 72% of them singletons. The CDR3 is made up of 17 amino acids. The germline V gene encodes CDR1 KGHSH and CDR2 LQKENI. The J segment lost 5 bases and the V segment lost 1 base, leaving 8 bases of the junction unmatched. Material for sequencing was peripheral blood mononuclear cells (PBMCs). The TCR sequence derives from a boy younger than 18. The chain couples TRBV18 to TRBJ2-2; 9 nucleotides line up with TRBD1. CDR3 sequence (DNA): TGTGCCAGCTCACCACGTCCGGGGACAGGGAGAACCGGGGAGCTGTTTTTT. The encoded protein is CASSPRPGTGRTGELFF.